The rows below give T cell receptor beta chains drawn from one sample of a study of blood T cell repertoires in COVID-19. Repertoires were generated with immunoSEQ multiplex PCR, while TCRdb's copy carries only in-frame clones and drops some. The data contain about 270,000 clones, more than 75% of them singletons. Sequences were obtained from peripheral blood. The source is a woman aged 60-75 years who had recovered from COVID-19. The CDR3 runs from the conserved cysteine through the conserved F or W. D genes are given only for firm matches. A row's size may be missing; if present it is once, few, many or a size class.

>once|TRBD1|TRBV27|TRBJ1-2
TGTGCCAGCAGTAAACAGGGGACCGGGGGCTACACCTTC
CASSKQGTGGYTF
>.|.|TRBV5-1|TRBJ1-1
TGCGCCAGCAGCTTCGGGATTAACACTGAAGCTTTCTTT
CASSFGINTEAFF
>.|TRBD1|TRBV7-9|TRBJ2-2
TGTGCCAGCAGCTTAACCAACAGGGGGCAAAACACCGGGGAGCTGTTTTTT
CASSLTNRGQNTGELFF
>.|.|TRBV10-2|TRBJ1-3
TGCGCCAGCACCTTAGGAGGACGGAGCTCTGGAAACACCATATATTTT
CASTLGGRSSGNTIYF
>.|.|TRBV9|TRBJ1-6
TGTGCCAGCAGCGTAAGCCGGAGGGATTCACCCCTCCACTTT
CASSVSRRDSPLHF
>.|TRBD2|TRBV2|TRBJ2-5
TGTGCCAGCATGCTGGGCGGGGGGGCCACGGAGACCCAGTACTTC
CASMLGGGATETQYF
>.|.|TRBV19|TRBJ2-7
TGTGCCAGTAGTATGAATAGAGGGCTCGAGCAGTACTTC
CASSMNRGLEQYF
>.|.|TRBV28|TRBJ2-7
TGTGCCAGCAGCCCACCGGTAACCTACGAGCAGTACTTC
CASSPPVTYEQYF
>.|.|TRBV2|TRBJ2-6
TGTGCCAGCTATTATTCCGGGCAGGGTGGGTCCAACGTCCTGACTTTC
CASYYSGQGGSNVLTF
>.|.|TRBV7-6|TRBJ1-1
TGTGCCAGCAGCTTAGTAGGGGAGGGGACTGAAGCTTTCTTT
CASSLVGEGTEAFF
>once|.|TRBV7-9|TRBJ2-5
TGTGCCAGCGGGGCAGGAGAGACCCAGTACTTC
CASGAGETQYF
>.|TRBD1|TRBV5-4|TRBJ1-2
TGTGCCAGCAGCCAAGGGACAGCCCCAGGGAGTGGCTACACCTTC
CASSQGTAPGSGYTF
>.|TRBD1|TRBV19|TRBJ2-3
TGTGCCAGTAGCGGGACAGGGGCTGGCACAGATACGCAGTATTTT
CASSGTGAGTDTQYF
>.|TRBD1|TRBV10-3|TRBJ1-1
TGTGCCATCAGGATTTCGAAGGGGGCGAACACTGAAGCTTTCTTT
CAIRISKGANTEAFF
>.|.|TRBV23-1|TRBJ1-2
TGCGCCAGCAGTCAATCGACAGAGCGAATGTACTATGGCTACACCTTC
CASSQSTERMYYGYTF
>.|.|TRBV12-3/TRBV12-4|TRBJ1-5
TGTGCCAGCAGCCCTCAGCATTTT
CASSPQHF
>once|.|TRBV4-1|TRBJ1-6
TGCGCCAGCAAGGGACTTGGGAATTCACCCCTCCACTTT
CASKGLGNSPLHF
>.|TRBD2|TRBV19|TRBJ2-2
TGTGCCAGTAGTTGGCTAGCGGGGGGGCAAAACACCGGGGAGCTGTTTTTT
CASSWLAGGQNTGELFF
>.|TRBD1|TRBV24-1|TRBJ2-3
TGTGCCACCAGTGGTCAGGGGGAGCGCCCTAGCACAGATACGCAGTATTTT
CATSGQGERPSTDTQYF
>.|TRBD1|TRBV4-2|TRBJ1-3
TGTGCCAGCAGCCAGGATGGACAGGGTCGAAACACCATATATTTT
CASSQDGQGRNTIYF
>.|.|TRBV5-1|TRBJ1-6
TGCGCCAGCAAACTCGACCCACGGGGTTCACCCCTCCACTTT
CASKLDPRGSPLHF
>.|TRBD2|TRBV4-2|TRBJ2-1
TGTGCCAGCAGCAATGGGCTAGCGGGGCCTAATGAGCAGTTCTTC
CASSNGLAGPNEQFF
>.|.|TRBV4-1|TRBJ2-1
TGCGCCAGCAGCCCGGGACATTTGAGCAATGAGCAGTTCTTC
CASSPGHLSNEQFF
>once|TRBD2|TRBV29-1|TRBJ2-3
TGCAGCGGGAAGCGGGGTAGCACAGATACGCAGTATTTT
CSGKRGSTDTQYF
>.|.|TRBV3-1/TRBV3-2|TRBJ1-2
TGTGCCAGCAGCAATATGGTCCAGGACTATGGCTACACCTTC
CASSNMVQDYGYTF
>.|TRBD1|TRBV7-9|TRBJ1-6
TGTGCCAGCAGCGTCTCCTCCGGGACAGGGAATTCACCCCTCCACTTT
CASSVSSGTGNSPLHF
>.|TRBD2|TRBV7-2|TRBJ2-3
TGTGCCAGCAGCTTAGTGGCTAGCGGGCTAAGCACAGATACGCAGTATTTT
CASSLVASGLSTDTQYF
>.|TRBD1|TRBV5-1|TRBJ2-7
TGCGCCAGCTACCCCGGGACAGGGTTACTCTACGAGCAGTACTTC
CASYPGTGLLYEQYF